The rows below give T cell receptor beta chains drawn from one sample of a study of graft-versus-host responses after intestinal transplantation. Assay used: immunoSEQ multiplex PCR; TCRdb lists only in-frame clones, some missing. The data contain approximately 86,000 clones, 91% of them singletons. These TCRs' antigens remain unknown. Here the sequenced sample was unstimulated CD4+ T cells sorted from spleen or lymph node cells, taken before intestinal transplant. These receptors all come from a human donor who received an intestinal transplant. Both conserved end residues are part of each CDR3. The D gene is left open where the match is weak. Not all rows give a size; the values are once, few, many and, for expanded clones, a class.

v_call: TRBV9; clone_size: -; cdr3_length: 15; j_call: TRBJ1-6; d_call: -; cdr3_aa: CASSFGQPDNSPLHF; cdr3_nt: TGTGCCAGCAGCTTCGGACAGCCCGATAATTCACCCCTCCACTTT
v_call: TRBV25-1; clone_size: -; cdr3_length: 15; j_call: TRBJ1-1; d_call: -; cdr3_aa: CASSDAGAGDTEAFF; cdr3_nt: TGTGCCAGCAGTGACGCGGGGGCAGGAGACACTGAAGCTTTCTTT
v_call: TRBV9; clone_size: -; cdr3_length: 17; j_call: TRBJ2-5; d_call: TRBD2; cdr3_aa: CASSAPGLAGGQETQYF; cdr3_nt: TGTGCCAGCAGCGCGCCCGGACTAGCGGGGGGGCAAGAGACCCAGTACTTC
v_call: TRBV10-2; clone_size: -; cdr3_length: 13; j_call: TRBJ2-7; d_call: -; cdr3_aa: CASGLGVPYEQYF; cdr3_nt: TGCGCCAGCGGGTTAGGGGTCCCCTACGAGCAGTACTTC
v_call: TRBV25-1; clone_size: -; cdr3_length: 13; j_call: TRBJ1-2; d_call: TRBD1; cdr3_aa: CASSFGQGNGYTF; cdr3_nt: TGTGCCAGCAGTTTTGGACAGGGAAATGGCTACACCTTC
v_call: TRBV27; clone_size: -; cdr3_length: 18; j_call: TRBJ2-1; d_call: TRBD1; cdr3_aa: CASSLKGTGGYSYNEQFF; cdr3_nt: TGTGCCAGCAGTTTAAAGGGGACAGGGGGGTACTCCTACAATGAGCAGTTCTTC
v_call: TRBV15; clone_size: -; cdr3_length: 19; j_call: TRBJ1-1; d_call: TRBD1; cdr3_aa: CATSRRGQTGGGWDTEAFF; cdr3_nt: TGTGCCACCAGCAGAAGGGGACAGACAGGGGGCGGGTGGGACACTGAAGCTTTCTTT
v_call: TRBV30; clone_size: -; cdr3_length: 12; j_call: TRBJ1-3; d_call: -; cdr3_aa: CAWGRTVDTIYF; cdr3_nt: TGTGCCTGGGGCCGGACAGTTGACACCATATATTTT
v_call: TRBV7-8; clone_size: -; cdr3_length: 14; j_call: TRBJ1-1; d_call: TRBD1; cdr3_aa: CASSFRDSNTEAFF; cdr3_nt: TGTGCCAGCAGCTTCCGGGACAGTAACACTGAAGCTTTCTTT
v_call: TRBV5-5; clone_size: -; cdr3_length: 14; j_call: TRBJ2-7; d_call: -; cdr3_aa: CASRPGPLSYEQYF; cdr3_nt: TGTGCCAGCAGACCTGGCCCCCTTTCCTACGAGCAGTACTTC
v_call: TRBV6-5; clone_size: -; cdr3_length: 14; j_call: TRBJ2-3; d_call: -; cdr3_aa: CASSYERPADTQYF; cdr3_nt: TGTGCCAGCAGTTATGAGCGGCCGGCAGATACGCAGTATTTT
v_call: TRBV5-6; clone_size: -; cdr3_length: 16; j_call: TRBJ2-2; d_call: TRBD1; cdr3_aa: CASSLSGGQDTGELFF; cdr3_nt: TGTGCCAGCAGCTTATCAGGGGGCCAGGACACCGGGGAGCTGTTTTTT
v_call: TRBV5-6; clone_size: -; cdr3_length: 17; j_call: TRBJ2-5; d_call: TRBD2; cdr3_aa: CASSFGTSGGTYRTQYF; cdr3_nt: TGTGCCAGCAGCTTCGGGACTAGCGGGGGGACTTATCGGACCCAGTACTTC
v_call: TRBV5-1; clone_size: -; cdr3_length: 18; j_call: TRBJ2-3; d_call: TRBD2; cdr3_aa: CASSSLAGLIDGTDTQYF; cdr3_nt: TGCGCCAGCAGCTCCCTAGCGGGGCTAATTGATGGCACAGATACGCAGTATTTT
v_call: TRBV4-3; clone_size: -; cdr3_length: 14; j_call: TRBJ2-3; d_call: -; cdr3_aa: CASSQRQGTDTQYF; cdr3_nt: TGCGCCAGCAGCCAGCGACAGGGCACAGATACGCAGTATTTT
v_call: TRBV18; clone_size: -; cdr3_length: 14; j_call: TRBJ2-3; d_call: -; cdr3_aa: CASSPPARVDTQYF; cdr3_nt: TGTGCCAGCTCACCACCGGCCAGGGTCGATACGCAGTATTTT
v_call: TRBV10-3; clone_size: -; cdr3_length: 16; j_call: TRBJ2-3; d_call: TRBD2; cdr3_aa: CAISGLGLAGPDTQYF; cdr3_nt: TGTGCCATCAGTGGCCTGGGTCTAGCGGGCCCAGATACGCAGTATTTT
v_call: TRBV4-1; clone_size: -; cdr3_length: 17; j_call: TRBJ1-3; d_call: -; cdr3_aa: CASSSPVKGRIGNTIYF; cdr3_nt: TGCGCCAGCAGCTCCCCGGTCAAGGGGCGGATTGGAAACACCATATATTTT
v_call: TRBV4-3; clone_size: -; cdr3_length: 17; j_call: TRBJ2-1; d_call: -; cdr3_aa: CASSQEPEGAGYNEQFF; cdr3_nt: TGCGCCAGCAGCCAAGAGCCGGAGGGGGCAGGGTACAATGAGCAGTTCTTC
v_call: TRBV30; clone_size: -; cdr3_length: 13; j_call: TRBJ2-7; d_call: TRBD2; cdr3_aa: CAWKAGGAYEQYF; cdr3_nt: TGTGCCTGGAAGGCGGGGGGCGCGTACGAGCAGTACTTC
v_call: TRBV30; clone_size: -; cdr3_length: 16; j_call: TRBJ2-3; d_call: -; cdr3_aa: CAWSVLGLHSTDTQYF; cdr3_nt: TGTGCCTGGAGTGTATTGGGGCTCCATAGCACAGATACGCAGTATTTT
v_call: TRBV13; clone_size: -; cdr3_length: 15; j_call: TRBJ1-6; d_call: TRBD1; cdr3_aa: CASSTGTGGNSPLHF; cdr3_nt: TGTGCCAGCAGCACCGGGACAGGGGGGAATTCACCCCTCCACTTT
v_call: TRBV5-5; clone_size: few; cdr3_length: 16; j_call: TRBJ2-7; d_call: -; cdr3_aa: CASSLTAAGNSYEQYF; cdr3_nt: TGTGCCAGCAGCTTAACGGCAGCAGGGAACTCCTACGAGCAGTACTTC
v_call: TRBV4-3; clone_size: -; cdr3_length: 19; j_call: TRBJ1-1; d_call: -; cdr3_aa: CASSQRRQLYSLSNTEAFF; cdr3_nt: TGCGCCAGCAGCCAGAGAAGACAGCTCTACTCTCTATCGAACACTGAAGCTTTCTTT
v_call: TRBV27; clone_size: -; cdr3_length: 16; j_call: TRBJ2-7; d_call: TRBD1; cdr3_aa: CASSLLTGTGAHEQYF; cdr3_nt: TGTGCCAGCAGTTTACTGACCGGGACAGGGGCCCACGAGCAGTACTTC
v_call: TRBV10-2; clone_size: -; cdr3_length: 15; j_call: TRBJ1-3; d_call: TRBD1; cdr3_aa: CASSESGQGRNTIYF; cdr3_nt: TGCGCCAGCAGTGAGTCCGGACAGGGCAGAAACACCATATATTTT
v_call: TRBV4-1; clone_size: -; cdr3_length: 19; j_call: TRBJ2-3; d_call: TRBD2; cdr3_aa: CASSQEKLAGGTSTDTQYF; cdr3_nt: TGCGCCAGCAGCCAAGAAAAACTAGCGGGGGGAACTAGCACAGATACGCAGTATTTT
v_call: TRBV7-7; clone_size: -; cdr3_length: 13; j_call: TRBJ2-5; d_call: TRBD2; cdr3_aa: CASSWGEGETQYF; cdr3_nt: TGTGCCAGCAGCTGGGGGGAGGGAGAGACCCAGTACTTC